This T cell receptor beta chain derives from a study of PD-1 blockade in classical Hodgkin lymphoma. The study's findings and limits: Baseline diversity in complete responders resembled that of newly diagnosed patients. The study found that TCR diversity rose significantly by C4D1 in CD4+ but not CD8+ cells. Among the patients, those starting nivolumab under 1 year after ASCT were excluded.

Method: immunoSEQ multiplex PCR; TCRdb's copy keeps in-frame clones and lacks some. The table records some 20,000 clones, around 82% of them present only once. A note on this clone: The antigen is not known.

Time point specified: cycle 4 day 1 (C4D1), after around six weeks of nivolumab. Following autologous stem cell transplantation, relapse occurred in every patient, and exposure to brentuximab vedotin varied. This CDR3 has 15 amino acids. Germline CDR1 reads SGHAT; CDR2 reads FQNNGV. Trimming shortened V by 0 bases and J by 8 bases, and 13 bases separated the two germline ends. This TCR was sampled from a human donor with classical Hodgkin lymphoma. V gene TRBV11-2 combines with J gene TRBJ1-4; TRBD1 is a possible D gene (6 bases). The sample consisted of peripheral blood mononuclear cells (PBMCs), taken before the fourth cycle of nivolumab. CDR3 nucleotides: TGTGCCAGCAGCTTAGATCGGGGGGGCAGGGAAAAACTGTTTTTT. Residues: CASSLDRGGREKLFF.